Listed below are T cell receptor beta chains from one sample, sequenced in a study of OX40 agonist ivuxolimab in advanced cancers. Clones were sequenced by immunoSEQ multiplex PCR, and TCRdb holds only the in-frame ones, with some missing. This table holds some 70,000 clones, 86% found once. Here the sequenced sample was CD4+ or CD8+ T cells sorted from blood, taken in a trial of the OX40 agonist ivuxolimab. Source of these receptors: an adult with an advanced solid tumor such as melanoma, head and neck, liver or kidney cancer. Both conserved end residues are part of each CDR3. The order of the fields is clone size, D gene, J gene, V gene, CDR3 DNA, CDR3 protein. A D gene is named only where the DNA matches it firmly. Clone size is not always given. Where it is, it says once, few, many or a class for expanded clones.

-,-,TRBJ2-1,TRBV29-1,TGCAGCGCTGCCCCCAGAGGGGACAATGAGCAGTTCTTC,CSAAPRGDNEQFF
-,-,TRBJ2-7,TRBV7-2,TGTGCCAGCAGCCCCCACCGAGTCCTCGCCTACGAGCAGTACTTC,CASSPHRVLAYEQYF
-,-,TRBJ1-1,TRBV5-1,TGCGCCAGCAGCAAGAGAACTACTAACACTGAAGCTTTCTTT,CASSKRTTNTEAFF
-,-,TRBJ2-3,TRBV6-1,TGTGCCAGCAGTGGCAGTCCCCCAACAGATACGCAGTATTTT,CASSGSPPTDTQYF
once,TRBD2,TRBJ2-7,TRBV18,TGTGCCAGCTCACCACCGGGACTAGCGGGAGGTACCTACGAGCAGTACTTC,CASSPPGLAGGTYEQYF
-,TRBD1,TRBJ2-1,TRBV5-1,TGCGCCAGCAGCTCCTGGCCGGGACAGGGCAATGAGCAGTTCTTC,CASSSWPGQGNEQFF
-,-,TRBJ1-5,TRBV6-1,TGTGCCAGCAGTGAAGGCTTCGTGCGGGGCAATCAGCCCCAGCATTTT,CASSEGFVRGNQPQHF
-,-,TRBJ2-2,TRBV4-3,TGCGCCAGCAGCCAAGATAGTCAGCCGAACACCGGGGAGCTGTTTTTT,CASSQDSQPNTGELFF
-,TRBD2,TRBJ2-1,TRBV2,TGTGCCAGCACTAGCGGGAGAACAAGAAATGAGCAGTTCTTC,CASTSGRTRNEQFF
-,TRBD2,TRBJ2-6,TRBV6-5,TGTGCCAGCACCAACGGGGGGACTGGGGCCAACGTCCTGACTTTC,CASTNGGTGANVLTF
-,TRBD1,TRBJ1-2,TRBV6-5,TGTGCCAGCGGCGGCAGGACAGGGCCCTATGGCTACACCTTC,CASGGRTGPYGYTF
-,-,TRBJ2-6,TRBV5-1,TGCGCCAGCAGCTTGGACAGTCCCTCTGGGGCCAACGTCCTGACTTTC,CASSLDSPSGANVLTF
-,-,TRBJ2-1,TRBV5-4,TGTGCCAGCAGCCCACAAACTCGACTGAGGGACAATGAGCAGTTCTTC,CASSPQTRLRDNEQFF
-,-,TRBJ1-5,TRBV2,TGTGCCAGCAGCCTCACGACAGGTGGGGGAAGCAATCAGCCCCAGCATTTT,CASSLTTGGGSNQPQHF
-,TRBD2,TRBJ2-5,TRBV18,TGTGCCAGCTCACTGTCGCGGGGGGAGACCCAGTACTTC,CASSLSRGETQYF
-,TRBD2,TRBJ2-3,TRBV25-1,TGTGCCAGCAGAACCGGGACTAGAGGCGATACGCAGTATTTT,CASRTGTRGDTQYF
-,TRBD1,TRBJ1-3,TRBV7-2,TGTGCCAGCAGACGACAGGGGGTGATTGGAAACACCATATATTTT,CASRRQGVIGNTIYF
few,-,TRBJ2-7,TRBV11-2,TGTGCCAGCAGCTTAGAGCTTCAGTTCTACGAGCAGTACTTC,CASSLELQFYEQYF
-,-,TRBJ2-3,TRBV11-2,TGTGCCAGCAGCTTAGAAATCCGGGGGTCGGCGTATTTT,CASSLEIRGSAYF
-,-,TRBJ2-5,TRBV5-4,TGTGCCAGCAGCTTGGGGATGACAGAGAGGAAGGAGACCCAGTACTTC,CASSLGMTERKETQYF
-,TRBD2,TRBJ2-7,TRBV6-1,TGTGCCAGCAGTACTCCGGGACTAGCGGGATTCGAGCAGTACTTC,CASSTPGLAGFEQYF
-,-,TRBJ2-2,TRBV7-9,TGTGCCAGCAGCTTCACCGGGGAGCTGTTTTTT,CASSFTGELFF
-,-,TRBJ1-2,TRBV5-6,TGTGCCAGCACCTTCTCAGCCCAAGGGGGCTACACCTTC,CASTFSAQGGYTF
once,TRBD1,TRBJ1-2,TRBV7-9,TGTGCCAGCAGACCGGGGACAGGGGGCTCCACGGGCTACACCTTC,CASRPGTGGSTGYTF
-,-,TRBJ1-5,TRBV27,TGTGCCAGCGCGGGACAACCTCGAGGAAATCAGCCCCAGCATTTT,CASAGQPRGNQPQHF
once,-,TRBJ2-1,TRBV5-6,TGTGCCAGCAGCTTGGTTAGGGGGTACGTCCATGAGCAGTTCTTC,CASSLVRGYVHEQFF
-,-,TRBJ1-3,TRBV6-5,TGTGCCAGCAGTTACGATGGGGGCAACTCTGGAAACACCATATATTTT,CASSYDGGNSGNTIYF
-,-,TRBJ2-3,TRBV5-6,TGTGCCAGCAGCCCCGGCGTTAGGAGAACAGATACGCAGTATTTT,CASSPGVRRTDTQYF
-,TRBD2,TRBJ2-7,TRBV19,TGTGCCAGTAGTCCGGGACTAGCGGGATACGAGCAGTACTTC,CASSPGLAGYEQYF
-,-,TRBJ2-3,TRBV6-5,TGTGCCAGCAGTCGTCCAGCGGCAGATACGCAGTATTTT,CASSRPAADTQYF
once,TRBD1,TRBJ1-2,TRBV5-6,TGTGCCAGCAGCACGGGGACAGGGGGGAGAAACTATGGCTACACCTTC,CASSTGTGGRNYGYTF
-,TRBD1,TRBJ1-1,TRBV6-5,TGTGCCAGCAGCCCCCGGACAGGGGGCCTCACTGAAGCTTTCTTT,CASSPRTGGLTEAFF
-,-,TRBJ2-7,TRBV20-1,TGCAGTGCTAGGCACAGGGACGAGCAGTACTTC,CSARHRDEQYF
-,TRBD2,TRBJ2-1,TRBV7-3,TGTGCCAGCAGCCCGACTAGCGGGGGAAGCCTTTACAATGAGCAGTTCTTC,CASSPTSGGSLYNEQFF
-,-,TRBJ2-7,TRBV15,TGTGCCACCAGCAGAGATCATAGCTACGAGCAGTACTTC,CATSRDHSYEQYF
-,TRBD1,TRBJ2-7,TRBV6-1,TGTGCCAGCAGTGAACATCCAGGACAGGGTCGGGACGAGCAGTACTTC,CASSEHPGQGRDEQYF
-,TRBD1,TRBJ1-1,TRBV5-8,TGTGCCAGCAGCTTGTTGGGGACAGGGATGAACACTGAAGCTTTCTTT,CASSLLGTGMNTEAFF
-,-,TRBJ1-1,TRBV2,TGTGCCAGCAGCCCACCGACAGAGAACACTGAAGCTTTCTTT,CASSPPTENTEAFF
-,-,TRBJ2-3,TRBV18,TGTGCCAGCGCCACACTGGAATCTAGGGCGGGTAGCACAGATACGCAGTATTTT,CASATLESRAGSTDTQYF
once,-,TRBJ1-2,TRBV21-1,TGTGCCAGCAGCAAAGGCCTACCGGGGGGCGGTGGCTACACCTTC,CASSKGLPGGGGYTF
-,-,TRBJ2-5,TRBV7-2,TGTGCCAGCAGCCCGCGTTTAGCTCGGGAGACCCAGTACTTC,CASSPRLARETQYF
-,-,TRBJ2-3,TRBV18,TGTGCCAGCTCACCAGAGGACGGGACTAGCACAGATACGCAGTATTTT,CASSPEDGTSTDTQYF
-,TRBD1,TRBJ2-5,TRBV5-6,TGTGCCAGCAGCTTGTTAGGACAGCCACAGGGGAATAAAGAGACCCAGTACTTC,CASSLLGQPQGNKETQYF
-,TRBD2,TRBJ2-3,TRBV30,TGTGCCTGGAGTGTCGGGGGGGCCGCGGATACGCAGTATTTT,CAWSVGGAADTQYF
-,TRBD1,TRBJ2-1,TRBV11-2,TGTGCCAGCAGCTTCTGGACAGGGGACTACAATGAGCAGTTCTTC,CASSFWTGDYNEQFF
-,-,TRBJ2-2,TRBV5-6,TGTGCCAGCAGTCGCGGGACTGGCTTTATTGCCGGGGAGCTGTTTTTT,CASSRGTGFIAGELFF
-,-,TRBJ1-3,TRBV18,TGTGCCAGCTCACCGGGACATACTGGAAACACCATATATTTT,CASSPGHTGNTIYF
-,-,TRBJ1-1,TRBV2,TGTGCCAGCAGTGCCGCCCCCGAAGCTTTCTTT,CASSAAPEAFF
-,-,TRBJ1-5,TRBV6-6,TGTGCCAGCAGTTACTCGAGGGGGAGGGGGAATCAGCCCCAGCATTTT,CASSYSRGRGNQPQHF
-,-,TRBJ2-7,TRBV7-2,TGTGCCAGCACCTGGACAGCGAAGCTCGGGGAGCAGTACTTC,CASTWTAKLGEQYF
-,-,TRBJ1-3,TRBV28,TGTGCCAGCAGTTTGTACAGGGTTCCCTCTGGAAACACCATATATTTT,CASSLYRVPSGNTIYF
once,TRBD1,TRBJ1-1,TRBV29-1,TGCAGCGTCGAAGAGGGGGCCGTGAACACTGAAGCTTTCTTT,CSVEEGAVNTEAFF
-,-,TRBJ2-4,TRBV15,TGTGCCACCAGCAGAGCAGGGGCCAAAAACATTCAGTACTTC,CATSRAGAKNIQYF
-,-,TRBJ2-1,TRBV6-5,TGTGCCAGCAGGTCTAGCGTACTACACAATGAGCAGTTCTTC,CASRSSVLHNEQFF
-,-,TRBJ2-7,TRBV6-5,TGTGCCAGCGGACGGTATACGGGCGAGCAGTACTTC,CASGRYTGEQYF